Detailed here is one T cell receptor beta chain. Its antigen is still unknown. Using immunoSEQ multiplex PCR, the repertoire was profiled, and TCRdb retains in-frame clones only, with some absent. The table lists millions of clones, more than 80% of them singletons, with roughly 0.14% in the top ten. These data belong to a study of shared clonotypes between healthy human individuals. The study, taken as a whole, reports: Genetic and exposure-history diversity was limited by the small donor number.

CDR1 ENHRY and CDR2 SYGVKD come from the germline V gene. The V gene lost 9 bases and the J gene lost 5 bases, with 16 bases spanning the gap. The CDR3 has 13 residues. The source material was naive CD4+ T cells sorted from blood. Subset meaning: CD45RA+ positively selected. This sequence was found in a man aged 18 to 30 in good health. J is TRBJ2-5 and V is TRBV10-3; a weak D match, TRBD1 (6 bases). CDR3 region: CAIREGVVETQYF. The CDR3 DNA follows: TGTGCCATTAGAGAGGGGGTGGTCGAGACCCAGTACTTC.